This TCR beta chain was documented in a study of cytomegalovirus exposure and HLA in healthy donors (TCRdb year 2017). Regarding the complete study: An earlier analysis of around 600 of the donors reported 250 to 300 Gb of sequence data and 100 million to 140 million unique TCR beta sequences from 150 million to 200 million T cells. An early release covering over 500 HLA-typed donors comprised approximately 300 gigabases of sequencing data and around 80 million unique TCR sequences. Of the roughly 400 genotyped donors, 65% to 90% fell in the genetic ancestry cluster associated with self-reported Caucasian donors. The study was designed to test whether signatures of past pathogen exposure could be identified by cataloging public T cell receptors. The study used immunosequencing to profile the T cell repertoires of under 700 subjects and linked those repertoires to cytomegalovirus serostatus. A separate validation cohort of over a hundred different subjects was used in addition to the approximately 700-subject first cohort. To predict cytomegalovirus infection status, the study combined high-throughput TCR immunosequencing, statistical association of individual TCRs with disease status, and machine learning. A later analysis re-analyzed previously published TCR beta repertoires from roughly 690 donors and added high-resolution HLA genotyping to study TCR occurrence patterns. Rather than using new phenotypic data, the later analysis identified candidate immune exposures from TCR beta sequences and from how often those sequences occurred across donors. An earlier analysis of 587 of the donors used high-throughput TCR beta sequencing to judge whether each TCR beta V gene segment behaved as functional or pseudogenic. Donor age, sex, ethnicity and CMV serostatus were collected together with the repertoire data. A later genetic analysis took genome-wide SNP genotypes for about 65% of the roughly 670 donors and used that subset as a discovery cohort. Every discovery cohort repertoire had been produced on one sequencing platform. Both class I and class II loci were covered by HLA typing, at four-digit resolution. Typing coverage differed by locus: A, B, C, DRB1 and DQB1 were typed in about 620-630 donors, DQA1 in roughly 510, DPA1 in around 600, and DPB1 in 450 to 490. About five DR-DQ haplotypes were treated as single units for association and clustering because of strong linkage in the cohort. On average, roughly 240,000 unique TCR beta nucleotide sequences were sequenced per donor among 300 to 500 genotyped donors of the cohort, with around 19% of those sequences being non-productive. Study-level results and caveats: Several of the top co-occurrence clusters appeared to be linked to parvovirus B19, influenza, CMV and Epstein-Barr virus, according to a later analysis. A cluster of highly shared sequence variants was judged likely to represent a technical artifact of the sequencing pipeline. Because HLA typing was unavailable for some donors at each locus, only the typed subset was used in association tests. In an earlier analysis of 450 to 750 of the donors, most TCR beta V segments appeared in productive rearrangements about 87% or about 30% of the time, broadly matching IMGT annotations. Correlated functional status among segregating V segments might be attributable to linkage disequilibrium, but an unknown experimental factor could not be ruled out. A later analysis found that HLA-associated TCR beta chains were more clonally expanded and had lower generation probabilities than equally common non-associated chains. The classifier was reported to diagnose cytomegalovirus status with high specificity and sensitivity in both the original cohort and the validation cohort. At a false discovery rate of 0.05, a later analysis linked under 20,000 TCR beta sequences to specific HLA alleles. According to a later analysis, TCR association rates differed among HLA loci, with DRB1 alleles showing the most associated TCRs and HLA-C alleles showing the fewest. The earlier analysis of almost 600 of the donors excluded 15 to 20 rarely observed V segments, including chromosome 9 orphons, because counts were too low. According to a later genetic analysis, donors in an Asian-associated ancestry cluster had fewer N-insertions in productive TCRs than the approximately 630-donor mean. A later genetic analysis associated a missense DCLRE1C variant with V-gene and J-gene trimming of TCR beta chains, and an independent cohort replicated the association. CMV serostatus was the only immune exposure information available for the cohort. In this cohort, only TCR beta chains were sequenced, and detectable features were limited by the absence of alpha or paired-chain data. According to the authors, the approach could potentially be generalized to other disease states and immunological phenotypes. A further reported finding was that TCR beta sequences accurately predicted the HLA-A and HLA-B alleles for most subjects in the first cohort. The presence/absence analyses assumed that sequencing depth was roughly uniform across donors, and that assumption may not be true. In vitro tests confirmed that a few of the cytomegalovirus-associated TCR beta chains recognize cytomegalovirus antigens. According to a later analysis, most CMV-associated TCR beta chains appeared to be HLA-restricted, and the HLA associations seemed to be driven largely by CMV exposure. A total of fewer than 200 TCR beta chains were listed by the study as associated with cytomegalovirus. Across donors, most TCR sequences were observed very rarely, whereas some public TCRs were present in many individuals. Assigning TCR associations to individual alleles was difficult when HLA alleles, especially DR and DQ, strongly co-occurred. The 87-base-pair reads could not distinguish some IMGT-functional V segments, including TRBV6-2 and TRBV6-3, so those segments were excluded.

The cohort consisted of more than 650 healthy bone marrow donors. At the time of sampling, all cohort members were nominally healthy, though unrecorded immune exposures were likely present. The donor was CMV seronegative and was included in the group of a few hundred seronegative cohort members. A peripheral blood sample was provided by each donor, and peripheral blood mononuclear cells were used for TCR beta sequencing. The Qiagen DNeasy Blood Extraction Kit was used to extract genomic DNA from the blood cell samples. A note on this clone: Its antigen is currently not known. Base qualities were left out, and no much larger clone turns up one base away.

Including cysteine and phenylalanine, the CDR3 has 13 amino acids. Only the CDR3 region is kept as DNA, spanning 39 bases read in frame from base 1. In the germline V gene, CDR1 corresponds to SGDLS and CDR2 to YYNGEE. V and J lose 3 bases and 5 bases, and a span of 8 bases separates them. The method was the immunoSEQ multiplex PCR assay. For the multiplex PCR, a mixture combining 60 forward primers for TCR Vbeta segments and 13 reverse primers for TCR Jbeta segments was used. The CDR3 region of rearranged TCR beta genes was amplified from genomic DNA with a multiplex PCR assay. Amplified TCR beta libraries were sequenced as 87-base-pair reads on the Illumina HiSeq System. As for the original processing: A later analysis tallied around 80 million unique TCR beta chains across the 700 or so repertoires, and roughly 11 million of those chains were shared by two or more donors. Raw reads were error-corrected and collapsed into unique sequences by a nearest-neighbor algorithm in which closely related sequences were merged to remove PCR and sequencing errors. CDR3 sequences were aligned to IMGT reference sequences to assign V, D and J gene segments. For a sequence to be retained, at least a six-nucleotide match to both a V gene segment and a J gene segment was required. Rearrangements were classified as productive when the CDR3 lacked stop codons and remained in frame with V and J, and all other rearrangements were classified as non-productive. CDR3 was defined according to IMGT convention as the region running from the second conserved V-encoded cysteine to the conserved J-encoded phenylalanine. The earlier analysis of some 540 of the donors excluded any sequence lacking an unambiguous match to a single V gene segment. An earlier analysis of a few hundred of the donors called V segments functional above 56.7% productive rearrangements and segregating when the between-donor standard deviation exceeded 5%. A statistical classification framework was built to diagnose cytomegalovirus status from the catalog of TCR beta chain sequences. In a later analysis, TCR nucleotide sequences were compared against IMGT/GENE-DB human TR gene sequences so that V and J genes could be assigned. The TCRdist pipeline was used in a later analysis to assign CDR3 sequences and most-parsimonious VDJ recombination scenarios. In a later analysis, each TCR beta chain was defined by its CDR3 amino acid sequence together with its V-gene family, and reads lacking a unique V-gene family were excluded. As a way to deal with suspected cross-contamination and a sequencing artifact, a later analysis dropped 450 to 600 nucleotide sequences that were highly shared and had low generation probability. In a later analysis, a clonal expansion index for each public chain was calculated from normalized within-repertoire ranks of inferred template counts. In a later analysis, generation probabilities were computed with a VDJ recombination model fitted to out-of-frame rearrangements, and the resulting probabilities were checked against IGoR. A later analysis scored TCR-TCR, TCR-HLA and TCR-CMV co-occurrence with hypergeometric tests, applying a repertoire-size bias correction to TCR pairs. To estimate false discovery rates, a later analysis permuted the HLA or CMV assignments 20 times. In a later analysis, co-occurring TCRs were grouped with DBSCAN, and TCRdist sequence similarity was added when clustering was performed within HLA-allele-positive subsets. Repertoires with fewer than 30,000 or more than 120,000 public chains were left out of co-occurrence clustering, as were five repertoires with anomalous nucleotide sharing. What TCRdb holds here is the immuneACCESS table cut down to in-frame rearrangements. Part of the clones is not present; checked against another copy, under half of the missing clones reflect an unresolved V gene, and the others are unexplained. That table gives V, J and clone size, and the DNA gave D and trimming. The table for this sample lists under 200,000 clones; roughly 75% of them were counted only once. Less than 5.5% of the sample rests with the top ten.

The source of this sequence is a male donor in good health and CMV-seronegative. Sequences were obtained from PBMCs. Recombination connected TRBV9 to TRBJ2-2; TRBD1 is possibly the D segment (5 matching bases). The sequence in DNA is TGTGCCAGCAGCGATCGACAGACCGGGGAGCTGTTTTTT. Its protein reads: CASSDRQTGELFF.